This T cell receptor beta chain was sequenced during a study of beta chain features in type 1 diabetes. Study summary: The examined sorted cells totaled fewer than 140 million across samples. General study findings and limits: Sampled from patients, naive, central memory and Treg TCRB repertoires appeared more similar than those sampled from healthy donors. When cDNA is sequenced, cells with high TCR expression could be over-represented.

By way of CD45RO/CCR7/CD25/CD127/CD95/CD27, the CD4+ regulatory, stem cell-like memory, central memory and naive cells were sorted. Expressed TCRB transcripts were sequenced, since all the RNA that had been isolated was reverse transcribed. Libraries were prepared by immunoSEQ multiplex PCR; TCRdb keeps only in-frame clonotypes and omits some of them. The sample lists 200,000 to 250,000 clones, over 8.5% occurring once. Germline V gives CDR1 SEHNR, CDR2 FQNEAQ (reference sequence). The CDR3 spans 15 residues. V shed 10 bases and J 2 bases; nucleotides not matched to a gene: 12. With respect to this clone: Its antigen is as yet unknown.

V usage is TRBV7-9 and J usage is TRBJ2-7, with 9 nucleotides matching TRBD1. The TCR sequence derives from a woman aged 18-35 years in good health. Specimen: naive CD4+ T cells from blood. CDR3: CATVSSGTGTYEQYF. CDR3 nucleotides: TGTGCCACCGTGAGTTCCGGGACAGGGACCTACGAGCAGTACTTC.